Below, 21 T cell receptor beta chains from the same sample are listed, as sequenced in a study of T cells in localized non-small cell lung cancer. Sequencing used immunoSEQ multiplex PCR; TCRdb keeps in-frame clones, though not all of them. Of about 78,000 clones listed, approximately 85% were seen once; the top ten hold 2.8%. Here the sequenced sample was peripheral blood, taken before any cancer treatment. The receptors originated from a man between 40 and 70 years old with stage I lung adenocarcinoma.

This chain uses TRBV7-2 with TRBJ2-7; D not resolved. The germline V gene has CDR1 SGHTA and CDR2 FQGNSA. This CDR3 has 14 amino acids. Trimming shortened V by 5 bases and J by 1 base, and 12 bases separated the two germline ends. CDR3 coding DNA: TGTGCCAGCAGCGAGGACGGTCTATCCTACGAGCAGTACTTC. Its protein product is CASSEDGLSYEQYF.

The chain uses TRBV19 and TRBJ2-5, with TRBD1 matching 12 bases. Germline assignment: CDR1 LNHDA and CDR2 SQIVND (reference sequence). Losses at the gene ends were 6 bases for V and 2 bases for J; bases not matched to a gene: 19. CDR3 length: 20 residues. CDR3 sequence (DNA): TGTGCCAGTAGCAGAACGGGGGGGACAGGGGGCCGACTAAAACAAGAGACCCAGTACTTC. This sequence encodes CASSRTGGTGGRLKQETQYF.

The sample holds one count of this clone. The J gene is TRBJ2-7, the V gene TRBV18, with D perhaps TRBD2 (6 bases). There are 14 residues in the CDR3. V lost 4 bases and J 4 bases, leaving 14 bases between the germline ends. Per germline, CDR1 KGHSH and CDR2 LQKENI. CDR3 in DNA: TGTGCCAGCTCACTCTCGGGGGTTACATACGAGCAGTACTTC. This gives the protein CASSLSGVTYEQYF.

The J gene is TRBJ2-1, the V gene TRBV7-9; 11 positions match TRBD2. With V trimmed by 5 bases and J by 0 bases, 6 bases remained unmatched. The CDR3 is 17 amino acids. Germline V gene sequence: CDR1 SEHNR, CDR2 FQNEAQ (reference sequence). This CDR3 is CASSPPTSGSSYNEQFF. CDR3 nucleotides: TGTGCCAGCAGCCCCCCTACTAGCGGGAGCTCCTACAATGAGCAGTTCTTC.

The chain recombines TRBV6-1 with TRBJ2-7; D unclear. Between the trimmed V and J ends, which lost 0 bases and 5 bases, there was a span of 8 bases. Looked up from germline, CDR1 is MNHNS and CDR2 is SASEGT. This CDR3 has 13 residues. The CDR3 DNA is TGTGCCAGCAGTGAAGCCGAAAACAACGAGCAGTACTTC. Encoded protein: CASSEAENNEQYF.

This chain connects TRBV7-9 to TRBJ1-2; D is undetermined. The CDR3 length is 15 residues. Germline assignment: CDR1 SEHNR and CDR2 FQNEAQ (reference sequence). Trimming left V 3 bases short and J 4 bases short, with 15 bases between. The CDR3 sequence is CASSFTLGSPYGYTF. As DNA, the CDR3 is TGTGCCAGCAGCTTTACCCTGGGATCACCCTATGGCTACACCTTC. The variable domain in full, completed from reference TRBV7-9 and TRBJ1-2, reads DTGVSQNPRHKITKRGQNVTFRCDPISEHNRLYWYRQTLGQGPEFLTYFQNEAQLEKSRLLSDRFSAERPKGSFSTLEIQRTEQGDSAMYLCASSFTLGSPYGYTFGSGTRLTVV.

This sequence joins TRBV6-4 and TRBJ2-7; TRBD2 aligns across 7 bases. V shed 2 bases, J shed 1 base, and the junction held 5 bases outside the gene matches. The CDR3 totals 15 residues. The V gene's germline CDR1 is MRHNA and CDR2 SNTAGT. DNA for the CDR3: TGTGCCAGCAGTGACGCGGGGGAGTTATCCTACGAGCAGTACTTC. Its protein product is CASSDAGELSYEQYF.

V and J are TRBV9 and TRBJ2-3, with a tentative D call TRBD2 (5 bases). The CDR3 is made up of 16 amino acids. Germline CDR1 SGDLS, CDR2 YYNGEE. V was pared by 0 bases and J by 6 bases, with 17 bases between. The CDR3 DNA is TGTGCCAGCAGCGTAGGTGGTGGAGGCCGACTGGATACGCAGTATTTT. Translating gives CASSVGGGGRLDTQYF.

V usage is TRBV7-9 and J usage is TRBJ2-3; D might be TRBD1 or TRBD2, each matching 7 bases. The germline V gene has CDR1 SEHNR and CDR2 FQNEAQ (reference sequence). The V end was cut by 2 bases, the J end by 1 base, with 22 bases between. The CDR3 contains 19 residues. The CDR3: CASSLRDRGGRVGTDTQYF. The CDR3 coding sequence is TGTGCCAGCAGCTTACGGGACAGAGGGGGGAGGGTTGGCACAGATACGCAGTATTTT.

J is TRBJ1-1 and V is TRBV6-6; 9 bases match TRBD1. The trim removed 6 bases at V and 3 bases at J, leaving 2 bases unmatched. The CDR3 is 13 residues long. CDR1 and CDR2 (germline): MNHNY, SVGAGI (reference sequence). CDR3: CASSRQGDTEAFF. CDR3 nucleotides: TGTGCCAGCAGCCGACAGGGGGACACTGAAGCTTTCTTT.

This clone was detected once. This chain connects TRBV27 to TRBJ2-1; D is uncertain. CDR1 and CDR2 from the germline V gene are MNHEY and SMNVEV (reference sequence). The CDR3 extends over 17 amino acids. The V gene lost 3 bases and the J gene lost 0 bases, with 15 bases spanning the gap. CDR3 coding DNA: TGTGCCAGCAGTTTGGACCCCCAATTTACCTCCTACAATGAGCAGTTCTTC. This translates into CASSLDPQFTSYNEQFF.

This chain joins TRBV15 and TRBJ1-6; unclear D gene. Germline-derived CDR1 and CDR2 are LNHNV and YYDKDF (reference sequence). V gave up 1 base and J gave up 8 bases, with 6 bases separating them. CDR3 length: 13 residues. CDR3 bases: TGTGCCACCAGCAGAGGCGGGGATTCACCCCTCCACTTT. It translates to CATSRGGDSPLHF. The full variable domain, rest sourced from reference TRBV15 and TRBJ1-6, is DAMVIQNPRYQVTQFGKPVTLSCSQTLNHNVMYWYQQKSSQAPKLLFHYYDKDFNNEADTPDNFQSRRPNTSFCFLDIRSPGLGDTAMYLCATSRGGDSPLHFGNGTRLTVT.

The V gene is TRBV28, the J gene TRBJ2-7; D remains unclear. Germline V lookup: CDR1 MDHEN, CDR2 SYDVKM. The CDR3 spans 13 residues. Trimming took off 9 bases at V and 0 bases at J, with 12 bases between the two ends. The CDR3 DNA sequence: TGTGCCAGTCAGACACAGAGCTCCTACGAGCAGTACTTC. Amino acids: CASQTQSSYEQYF. Full variable domain (missing parts from reference TRBV28 and TRBJ2-7): DVKVTQSSRYLVKRTGEKVFLECVQDMDHENMFWYRQDPGLGLRLIYFSYDVKMKEKGDIPEGYSVSREKKERFSLILESASTNQTSMYLCASQTQSSYEQYFGPGTRLTVT.

This sequence joins TRBV4-1 and TRBJ2-7; D is perhaps TRBD1 (6 bases). There are 16 residues in the CDR3. V was shortened by 1 base and J by 2 bases, with 15 bases between the two germline ends. The germline V gene encodes CDR1 MGHRA and CDR2 YSYEKL. CDR3 residues: CASSQVFRGPTYEQYF. For the CDR3, the DNA is TGCGCCAGCAGCCAAGTGTTCAGGGGCCCCACCTACGAGCAGTACTTC.

The V call is TRBV21-1, the J call TRBJ2-7; the table's D gene call, TRBD1, was not cross checked with the DNA. TRBV21-1 is assigned pseudogene status. The CDR3 length is 20 residues. The CDR3 DNA reads as TGTGCCAGCAGTCCACGGCTAACCCCTCTGACAGCTCGTGAAACCTACGAGCAGTACTTC. Amino acid sequence: CASSPRLTPLTARETYEQYF.

V gene TRBV9 combines with J gene TRBJ2-5; D unclear. The CDR3 is 12 residues long. Germline V gives CDR1 SGDLS, CDR2 YYNGEE. Trimming pared 6 bases from V and 2 bases from J, leaving 8 bases between. In DNA, the CDR3 is TGTGCCAGCAAAGGGATACAAGAGACCCAGTACTTC. Amino acid sequence: CASKGIQETQYF.

V gene TRBV6-6 combines with J gene TRBJ2-1; unclear D gene. CDR3 length: 14 amino acids. With 2 bases removed from V and 5 bases from J, the gap between germline ends came to 10 bases. Germline CDR1 is MNHNY and CDR2 is SVGAGI (reference sequence). The CDR3 loop reads CASSYLQANNEQFF. The DNA for the CDR3 is TGTGCCAGCAGTTACCTTCAGGCGAACAATGAGCAGTTCTTC.

The chain combines TRBV29-1 with TRBJ2-5, with D tentatively TRBD2 (7 bases). Germline V gene lookup returns CDR1 SQVTM and CDR2 ANQGSEA. The V and J ends lost 6 bases and 5 bases respectively, with 19 bases between them. The CDR3 covers 14 residues. Here the CDR3 reads CSVTLRGGRETQYF. The CDR3 DNA reads TGCAGCGTCACCCTTAGGGGGGGCAGGGAGACCCAGTACTTC.

This clone has a handful of counts. The CDR3 nucleotides are TGTGCCAGCAGACAGCCCAGGTCGCCCTATAAAGCTTTCTTT. It is translated as CASRQPRSPYKAFF. The rearrangement links TRBV27 to TRBJ1-1; D call uncertain. Trimming stripped 6 bases from V and 9 bases from J, with 20 bases between. This CDR3 has 14 amino acids. Germline values: CDR1 MNHEY, CDR2 SMNVEV (reference sequence).

This chain connects TRBV27 to TRBJ2-1, with 9 positions matching TRBD2. Germline assignment: CDR1 MNHEY and CDR2 SMNVEV (reference sequence). The CDR3 length is 15 residues. Losses at the gene ends were 5 bases for V and 0 bases for J; bases not matched to a gene: 2. The CDR3 nucleotides are TGTGCCAGCAGTCTGACTAGCGGCTCCTACAATGAGCAGTTCTTC. Translation: CASSLTSGSYNEQFF.

The rearrangement links TRBV21-1 to TRBJ1-4; TRBD1 was called by the table and not checked on the DNA. TRBV21-1 is termed a pseudogene. The CDR3 totals 15 residues. The CDR3 DNA is TGTGCCAGCAGCAAAAGGAGGCCAGGGGGAGAAAAACTGTTTTTT. Protein sequence: CASSKRRPGGEKLFF.